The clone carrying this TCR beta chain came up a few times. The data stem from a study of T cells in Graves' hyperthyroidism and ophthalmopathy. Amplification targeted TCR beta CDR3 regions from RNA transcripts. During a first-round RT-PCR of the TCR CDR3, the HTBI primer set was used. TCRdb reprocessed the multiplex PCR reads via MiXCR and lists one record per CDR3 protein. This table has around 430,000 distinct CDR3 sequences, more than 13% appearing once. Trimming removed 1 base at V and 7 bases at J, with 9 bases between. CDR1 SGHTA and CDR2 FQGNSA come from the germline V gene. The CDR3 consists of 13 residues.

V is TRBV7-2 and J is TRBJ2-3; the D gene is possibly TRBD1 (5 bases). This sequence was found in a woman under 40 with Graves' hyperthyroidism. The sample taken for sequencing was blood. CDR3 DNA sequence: TGTGCCAGCAGCTTAGAAGGGGCTTATACGCAGTATTTT. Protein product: CASSLEGAYTQYF. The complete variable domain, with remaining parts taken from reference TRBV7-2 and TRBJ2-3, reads GAGVSQSPSNKVTEKGKDVELRCDPISGHTALYWYRQSLGQGLEFLIYFQGNSAPDKSGLPSDRFSAERTGGSVSTLTIQRTQQEDSAVYLCASSLEGAYTQYFGPGTRLTVL.